The rows below give T cell receptor beta chains drawn from one sample of a study of blood T cells in healthy people across ages. TCRdb reprocessed the 5' RACE reads with MiXCR, giving one entry per CDR3 protein. The data hold under 2,000,000 distinct CDR3 sequences, with 40% to 55% observed a single time. The sample was blood. The receptors derive from a middle-aged woman in good health. The CDR3 runs from the conserved cysteine through the conserved F or W. The D gene is left open where the match is weak. Expanded clones are given a class, and other clones once, few, many or no size at all.

J gene: TRBJ2-7; V gene: TRBV9; clone size: NA; D gene: NA; CDR3 DNA: TGTGCCAGCAGCCCCCGTCGGCCTGGGTCCTACGAGCAGTACTTC; CDR3 protein: CASSPRRPGSYEQYF
J gene: TRBJ2-5; V gene: TRBV28; clone size: NA; D gene: NA; CDR3 DNA: TGCGCCAGCAGTTCCTCCCCCTTCGGCGAGACCCAGTACTTC; CDR3 protein: CASSSSPFGETQYF
J gene: TRBJ2-1; V gene: TRBV7-2; clone size: few; D gene: TRBD1; CDR3 DNA: TGTGCCAGCAGTCCGACAGGGAGAAGGTTAGGTGAGCAGTTCTTC; CDR3 protein: CASSPTGRRLGEQFF
J gene: TRBJ2-5; V gene: TRBV5-6; clone size: NA; D gene: TRBD1; CDR3 DNA: TGTGCCAGCAGCTTATATGGGACAGGGGGCGAGACCCAGTACTTC; CDR3 protein: CASSLYGTGGETQYF
J gene: TRBJ2-3; V gene: TRBV5-6; clone size: NA; D gene: TRBD1; CDR3 DNA: TGTGCCAGCAGCGCAAATCGGGACAGGAGCACAGATACGCAGTATTTT; CDR3 protein: CASSANRDRSTDTQYF
J gene: TRBJ2-7; V gene: TRBV6-5; clone size: NA; D gene: TRBD1; CDR3 DNA: TGTGCCAGCACCAAGAGGGGGCGGTCCTATGAGCAGTACTTC; CDR3 protein: CASTKRGRSYEQYF
J gene: TRBJ2-3; V gene: TRBV12-3/TRBV12-4; clone size: NA; D gene: TRBD2; CDR3 DNA: TGTGCCAGCAGGGGGACTAGCGGGGGGACACCCACAGATACGCAGTATTTT; CDR3 protein: CASRGTSGGTPTDTQYF
J gene: TRBJ1-2; V gene: TRBV4-3; clone size: few; D gene: TRBD1; CDR3 DNA: TGCGCCAGCAGCCAAGAGGACAGGGGGTCGAGTGGCTACACCTTC; CDR3 protein: CASSQEDRGSSGYTF
J gene: TRBJ2-7; V gene: TRBV5-1; clone size: few; D gene: NA; CDR3 DNA: TGCGCCAGCAGCACCTATACGACAGGTGCCGGAGGCGAGCAGTACTTC; CDR3 protein: CASSTYTTGAGGEQYF
J gene: TRBJ1-5; V gene: TRBV27; clone size: NA; D gene: NA; CDR3 DNA: TGTGCCAGCAGGTTACTACAGGGTCCCCAGCATTTT; CDR3 protein: CASRLLQGPQHF
J gene: TRBJ2-1; V gene: TRBV6-5; clone size: few; D gene: TRBD1; CDR3 DNA: TGTGCTACACGACAGGGAACCCCTGAGCAGTTCTTC; CDR3 protein: CATRQGTPEQFF
J gene: TRBJ2-5; V gene: TRBV11-2; clone size: NA; D gene: NA; CDR3 DNA: TGTGCCAGCAGCCTACCGGGGGGCGGCAATGAGCAGTACTTC; CDR3 protein: CASSLPGGGNEQYF
J gene: TRBJ2-1; V gene: TRBV21-1; clone size: NA; D gene: NA; CDR3 DNA: TGTGCCAGCAGCGAGGGACAGTACGATGAGCAGTTCTTC; CDR3 protein: CASSEGQYDEQFF
J gene: TRBJ2-3; V gene: TRBV9; clone size: NA; D gene: NA; CDR3 DNA: TGTGCCAGCAGCGTAGTCCCGGGGGCGCCCACAGATACGCAGTATTTT; CDR3 protein: CASSVVPGAPTDTQYF
J gene: TRBJ1-2; V gene: TRBV29-1; clone size: NA; D gene: NA; CDR3 DNA: TGCAGCGTACCGATTACGTCGGGACCGATTAACTATGGCTACACCTTC; CDR3 protein: CSVPITSGPINYGYTF
J gene: TRBJ2-6; V gene: TRBV7-9; clone size: few; D gene: NA; CDR3 DNA: TGTGCCAGCAGCGCACCTTTGACTGGGGCCAACGTCCTGACTTTC; CDR3 protein: CASSAPLTGANVLTF
J gene: TRBJ1-2; V gene: TRBV20-1; clone size: few; D gene: NA; CDR3 DNA: TGCAGTGCCCCTTTGTTGGGGGCCCCTAAAAGGGGCTACACCTTC; CDR3 protein: CSAPLLGAPKRGYTF
J gene: TRBJ2-5; V gene: TRBV13; clone size: NA; D gene: TRBD1; CDR3 DNA: TGTGCCAGCAGCCTCACTGACGACAGGGGAGGAGAGACCCAGTACTTC; CDR3 protein: CASSLTDDRGGETQYF
J gene: TRBJ2-1; V gene: TRBV27; clone size: NA; D gene: NA; CDR3 DNA: TGTGCCAGCAGCTCGGACCAGAGCTCCTACAATGAGCAGTTCTTC; CDR3 protein: CASSSDQSSYNEQFF
J gene: TRBJ2-1; V gene: TRBV2; clone size: NA; D gene: TRBD1; CDR3 DNA: TGTGCCAGCAGCCGTGACAGGGCGACTTACAATGAGCAGTTCTTC; CDR3 protein: CASSRDRATYNEQFF
J gene: TRBJ2-1; V gene: TRBV19; clone size: NA; D gene: TRBD2; CDR3 DNA: TGTGCCAGTAGTTCTCCGGGACTAGCGGGTGTAAATGAGCAGTTCTTC; CDR3 protein: CASSSPGLAGVNEQFF
J gene: TRBJ2-1; V gene: TRBV19; clone size: NA; D gene: NA; CDR3 DNA: TGTGCCAGTAGTATATCGAGGGTCTACAATGAGCAGTTCTTC; CDR3 protein: CASSISRVYNEQFF
J gene: TRBJ1-2; V gene: TRBV21-1; clone size: NA; D gene: NA; CDR3 DNA: TGTGCCAGCAGCCACTGCGGACAGGGGGTCCCTAACTATGGCTACACCTTC; CDR3 protein: CASSHCGQGVPNYGYTF
J gene: TRBJ2-7; V gene: TRBV2; clone size: NA; D gene: NA; CDR3 DNA: TGTGCCAGCAGTGGAGACATCTACGAGCAGTACTTC; CDR3 protein: CASSGDIYEQYF